This T cell receptor beta chain was documented in a study of OX40 agonist ivuxolimab in advanced cancers. Study-level background: Ivuxolimab was an agonistic, fully human IgG2 monoclonal antibody directed against OX40 (CD134), a costimulatory receptor. The paper describes the monotherapy dose-escalation part (N ≈ 52 patients) of the phase I trial of ivuxolimab. Patients were allowed to have had prior anti-PD-1, anti-PD-L1 or anti-CTLA-4 therapy, and about 40% of the dose-escalation patients had been treated with checkpoint inhibitors. Partial responses were achieved by three dose-escalation patients, of whom one had hepatocellular carcinoma and two had cutaneous melanoma. Among the approximately 50 dose-escalation patients, 19 had hepatocellular carcinoma, approximately 15 melanoma, 9 renal cell carcinoma and 9 head and neck cancer. Peripheral TCRbeta sequencing was intended to test whether TCR sequence diversity was altered and clonal T-cell expansion was caused by ivuxolimab. In the dose-escalation cohort, 82.7% of patients were male, and the mean age was around 60 years, with a range of roughly 23 to 85. Intravenous ivuxolimab was administered to patients every 2 weeks at six dose levels: 0.01, 0.1, 0.3, 1.5, 3 and 10 mg/kg.

Relative to germline, V is 3 bases shorter and J is 3 bases shorter, with 6 bases between their ends. Reading from cysteine to phenylalanine, the CDR3 counts 12 amino acids. The retained sequence is limited to the CDR3, 36 bases, with the frame set at the first base. CDR1 is given as MDHEN and CDR2 as SYDVKM, both from the germline V gene. Overall results and qualifications from the work: On average, CD8+ T cells showed more expanded clones than CD4+ T cells after ivuxolimab. Low levels of normalized T-cell clonal expansion were also seen in some patients who did not respond. The antigen specificity of the peripheral T cells that underwent clonal expansion was not determined. Partial responders in the 0.1-3.0 mg/kg groups had among the lowest normalized peripheral clonal expansion, especially among CD8+ T cells. At doses of 0.1 to 3.0 mg/kg, clonal expansion of both CD4+ and CD8+ T cells in blood was seen between baseline and week 6.

Note on this clone: Its antigen remains undetermined. There are no base qualities to consult, and no much larger clone falls within one base.

Patients with autoimmune disease history or receiving systemic immunosuppression were excluded from the trial. Peripheral blood for TCR sequencing was collected from all dose cohorts at baseline, on cycle 4 day 1, and on cycle 7 day 1. The samples were drawn from a first-in-human, open-label, multicenter phase I dose-escalation trial of ivuxolimab. Adults with locally advanced or metastatic melanoma, renal cell carcinoma, hepatocellular carcinoma or head and neck squamous cell carcinoma were enrolled in the trial. Before TCR sequencing, CD4+ T cells and CD8+ T cells were sorted from peripheral blood as separate populations. For sequencing of the TCRbeta CDR3 region, genomic DNA was extracted from the sorted cells. TCRbeta CDR3 regions were sequenced using the immunoSEQ Assay. Drawn from immuneACCESS, this table holds only the in-frame rearrangements with V and J called that TCRdb kept. Clones are partly lost; checked studies trace under half to an unresolved V gene and leave the rest unexplained. The table for this sample lists 55,000 to 75,000 clones; around 85% of them were counted only once. The ten largest clonotypes hold under 6% of the sample.

The receptor was derived from an adult with an advanced solid tumor such as melanoma, head and neck, liver or kidney cancer. The rearrangement combines TRBV28 with TRBJ2-7, with the identity of the D gene unclear. Sequenced material: CD4+ or CD8+ T cells sorted from blood, taken in a trial of the OX40 agonist ivuxolimab. The nucleotide sequence reads as follows: TGTGCCAGCAGTTTTGGTAGCTACGAGCAGTACTTC. Translated, this is CASSFGSYEQYF.